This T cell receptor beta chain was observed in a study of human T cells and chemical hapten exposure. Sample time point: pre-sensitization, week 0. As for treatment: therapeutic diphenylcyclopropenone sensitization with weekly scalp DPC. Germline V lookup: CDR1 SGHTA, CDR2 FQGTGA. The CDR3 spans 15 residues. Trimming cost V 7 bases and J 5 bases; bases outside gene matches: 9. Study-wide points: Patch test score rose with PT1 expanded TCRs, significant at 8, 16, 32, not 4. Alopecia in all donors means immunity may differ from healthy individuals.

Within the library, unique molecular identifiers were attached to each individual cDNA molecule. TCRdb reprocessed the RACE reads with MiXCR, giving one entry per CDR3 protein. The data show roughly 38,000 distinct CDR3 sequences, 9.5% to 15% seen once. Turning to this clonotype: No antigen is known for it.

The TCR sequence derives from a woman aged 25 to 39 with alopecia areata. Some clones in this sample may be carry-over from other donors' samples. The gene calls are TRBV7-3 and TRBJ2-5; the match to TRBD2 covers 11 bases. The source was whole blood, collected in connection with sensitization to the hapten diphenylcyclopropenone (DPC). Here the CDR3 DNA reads TGTGCCAGCAAGCGGACTAGCGGGTTCGGTGAGACCCAGTACTTC. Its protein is CASKRTSGFGETQYF.